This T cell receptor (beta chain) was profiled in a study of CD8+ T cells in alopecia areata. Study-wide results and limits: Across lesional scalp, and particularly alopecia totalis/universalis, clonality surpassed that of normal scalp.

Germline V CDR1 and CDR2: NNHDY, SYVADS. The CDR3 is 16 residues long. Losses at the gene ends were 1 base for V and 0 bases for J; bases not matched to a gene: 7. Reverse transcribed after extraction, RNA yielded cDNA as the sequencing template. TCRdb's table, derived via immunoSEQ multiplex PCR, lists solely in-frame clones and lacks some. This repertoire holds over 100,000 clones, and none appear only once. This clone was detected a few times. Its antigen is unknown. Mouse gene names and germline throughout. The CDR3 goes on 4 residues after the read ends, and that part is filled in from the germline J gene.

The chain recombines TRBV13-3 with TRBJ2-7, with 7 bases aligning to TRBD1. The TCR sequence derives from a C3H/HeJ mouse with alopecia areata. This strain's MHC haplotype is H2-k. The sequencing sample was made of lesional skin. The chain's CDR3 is CASSDSGQVSSYEQYF. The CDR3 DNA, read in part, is TGTGCCAGCAGTGATTCCGGACAGGTCAGCTCCTAT.